A selection of T cell receptor beta chains follows, all from one sample in a study of preoperative IRX-2 immunotherapy in early breast cancer. Assay used: immunoSEQ multiplex PCR; TCRdb lists only in-frame clones, some missing. The sample lists under 40,000 clones; over 90% were seen once. The sample was taken from a patient treated with IRX-2 immunotherapy. These receptors were obtained from a human donor with breast cancer. Both conserved end residues are part of each CDR3. D genes are given only for firm matches. For some rows the clone size is stated as once, few or many, or as a class when expanded; others skip it.

d_call | clone_size | j_call | v_call | cdr3_aa | cdr3_nt
. | . | TRBJ1-1 | TRBV7-3 | CASSLTSGGVTEAFF | TGTGCCAGCAGCTTAACGTCGGGGGGAGTCACTGAAGCTTTCTTT
TRBD1 | . | TRBJ2-2 | TRBV2 | CASRRTGSELFF | TGTGCCAGCAGAAGGACAGGGTCGGAGCTGTTTTTT
. | . | TRBJ2-1 | TRBV5-6 | CASSNGHTWGDEQFF | TGTGCCAGCAGCAACGGTCATACCTGGGGGGATGAGCAGTTCTTC
. | . | TRBJ2-3 | TRBV29-1 | CSVLFTSTDTQYF | TGCAGCGTTCTCTTTACCAGCACAGATACGCAGTATTTT
. | . | TRBJ2-6 | TRBV5-1 | CASSTGLFGTGANVLTF | TGCGCCAGCAGCACCGGCTTATTTGGCACTGGGGCCAACGTCCTGACTTTC
. | . | TRBJ1-2 | TRBV28 | CASTLGGEYYGYTF | TGTGCCAGCACCCTGGGCGGGGAGTACTATGGCTACACCTTC
TRBD2 | . | TRBJ2-5 | TRBV4-2 | CASSQDLVIAGYQETQYF | TGTGCCAGCAGCCAAGATCTCGTGATAGCGGGCTATCAAGAGACCCAGTACTTC
TRBD2 | . | TRBJ2-1 | TRBV6-1 | CASSEDGGRARDNEQFF | TGTGCCAGCAGTGAAGATGGCGGGAGGGCCCGGGACAATGAGCAGTTCTTC
. | . | TRBJ2-7 | TRBV18 | CASSPPTVWYEQYF | TGTGCCAGCTCACCTCCGACAGTTTGGTACGAGCAGTACTTC
TRBD2 | . | TRBJ2-1 | TRBV9 | CASSVVGGSGTLDEQFF | TGTGCCAGCAGCGTAGTCGGAGGAAGCGGGACGTTAGATGAGCAGTTCTTC
TRBD2 | . | TRBJ2-3 | TRBV11-2 | CASSLALAGGTDTQYF | TGTGCCAGCAGCTTAGCACTAGCGGGAGGCACAGATACGCAGTATTTT
. | . | TRBJ2-3 | TRBV7-2 | CASSLDRRYSDTQYF | TGTGCCAGCAGCTTAGATCGGCGCTATTCAGATACGCAGTATTTT
. | . | TRBJ2-3 | TRBV5-1 | CASSLYPGTDTQYF | TGCGCCAGCAGCTTGTATCCCGGCACAGATACGCAGTATTTT
TRBD1 | . | TRBJ2-5 | TRBV30 | CAWSTGQGSKTQYF | TGTGCCTGGAGTACGGGACAGGGCTCGAAGACCCAGTACTTC
. | . | TRBJ2-7 | TRBV12-2 | CASRLGNYEQYF | TGTGCAAGTCGCTTAGGGAACTACGAGCAGTACTTC
TRBD1 | . | TRBJ1-5 | TRBV5-6 | CASSHGPDRAGNQPQHF | TGTGCCAGCAGCCATGGCCCCGACAGGGCCGGAAATCAGCCCCAGCATTTT
. | . | TRBJ1-2 | TRBV28 | CASSLKGRGYTF | TGTGCCAGCAGTTTAAAGGGCAGGGGCTACACCTTC
TRBD2 | . | TRBJ2-3 | TRBV4-1 | CASGGLAETDTQYF | TGCGCCAGCGGGGGACTAGCTGAGACAGATACGCAGTATTTT
. | . | TRBJ1-1 | TRBV11-1 | CASSLLGPNTEAFF | TGTGCCAGCAGCTTATTAGGGCCGAACACTGAAGCTTTCTTT
TRBD1 | once | TRBJ2-7 | TRBV19 | CASGTTGGEGLTYEQYF | TGTGCCAGTGGTACGACAGGGGGCGAAGGATTGACCTACGAGCAGTACTTC
TRBD1 | . | TRBJ2-1 | TRBV10-1 | CASSTAPGQGRNEQFF | TGCGCCAGCTCTACAGCCCCGGGACAGGGAAGAAATGAGCAGTTCTTC
TRBD1 | . | TRBJ2-6 | TRBV18 | CASSPPYTGEGANVLTF | TGTGCCAGCTCACCACCGTATACAGGGGAGGGGGCCAACGTCCTGACTTTC
. | . | TRBJ2-5 | TRBV2 | CASSGELVRARETQYF | TGTGCCAGCAGTGGAGAACTAGTCAGGGCGCGAGAGACCCAGTACTTC
. | . | TRBJ2-3 | TRBV5-1 | CASSLTSPGPPSTDTQYF | TGCGCCAGCAGCTTAACATCGCCGGGACCTCCCTCCACAGATACGCAGTATTTT
TRBD1 | . | TRBJ2-7 | TRBV11-2 | CASSLDIGTGGYEQYF | TGTGCCAGCAGCTTAGATATAGGGACAGGGGGGTACGAGCAGTACTTC
TRBD1 | . | TRBJ2-7 | TRBV11-2 | CASSDRDRIVSEQYF | TGTGCCAGCAGCGACCGGGACAGGATTGTCTCCGAGCAGTACTTC
. | few | TRBJ1-2 | TRBV20-1 | CSARLGAGYTF | TGCAGTGCTAGATTGGGGGCCGGCTACACCTTC
. | . | TRBJ2-6 | TRBV7-9 | CASSWSGSGANVLTF | TGTGCCAGCAGCTGGTCAGGATCTGGGGCCAACGTCCTGACTTTC
. | . | TRBJ2-5 | TRBV11-2 | CASSLDRQETQYF | TGTGCCAGCAGCTTAGATCGCCAAGAGACCCAGTACTTC
. | . | TRBJ1-2 | TRBV2 | CASGKHYGYTF | TGTGCCAGCGGTAAACATTATGGCTACACCTTC
. | . | TRBJ2-3 | TRBV9 | CASTARGLEDTQYF | TGTGCCAGCACCGCCCGGGGACTGGAAGATACGCAGTATTTT
TRBD1 | few | TRBJ1-6 | TRBV27 | CASSSKDREGSPLHF | TGTGCCAGCAGCTCCAAGGACAGGGAGGGATCACCCCTCCACTTT
. | . | TRBJ2-7 | TRBV30 | CAWRSIDHYEQYF | TGTGCCTGGAGGTCGATAGATCACTACGAGCAGTACTTC
. | . | TRBJ2-1 | TRBV11-3 | CASSSPGTNTYNEQFF | TGTGCCAGCAGCTCCCCCGGGACCAACACCTACAATGAGCAGTTCTTC
TRBD1 | . | TRBJ1-2 | TRBV28 | CASSLWDRVVF | TGTGCCAGCAGTTTATGGGACAGGGTTGTCTTC
. | . | TRBJ1-5 | TRBV2 | CASEKDPTSNQPQHF | TGTGCCAGCGAAAAGGACCCAACAAGCAATCAGCCCCAGCATTTT
TRBD1 | . | TRBJ2-5 | TRBV6-6 | CASTSGTGGFTQYF | TGTGCCAGCACTTCCGGGACAGGGGGCTTTACCCAGTACTTC
. | . | TRBJ2-3 | TRBV6-5 | CASKVSLTTDTQYF | TGTGCCAGCAAGGTATCTCTCACCACAGATACGCAGTATTTT
. | . | TRBJ1-3 | TRBV19 | CASISHRAARESSGNTIYF | TGTGCCAGTATCTCTCACCGGGCAGCCCGCGAAAGCTCTGGAAACACCATATATTTT
TRBD2 | . | TRBJ2-7 | TRBV7-2 | CASSRTRGTSGYEQYF | TGTGCCAGCAGCCGTACGCGGGGTACTAGCGGGTACGAGCAGTACTTC
. | . | TRBJ1-2 | TRBV4-3 | CASSLGHGYTF | TGCGCCAGCAGTCTAGGTCATGGCTACACCTTC
TRBD1 | . | TRBJ1-4 | TRBV7-8 | CASSLAGTGGEKLFF | TGTGCCAGCAGCTTAGCCGGGACAGGGGGGGAAAAACTGTTTTTT
TRBD1 | . | TRBJ2-7 | TRBV18 | CASSPLGTGDFHEQYF | TGTGCCAGCTCACCACTTGGGACAGGGGATTTCCACGAGCAGTACTTC
TRBD1 | . | TRBJ1-3 | TRBV14 | CASRHRGSGNTIYF | TGTGCCAGCAGGCACAGGGGCTCTGGAAACACCATATATTTT
. | . | TRBJ2-6 | TRBV18 | CASSPLRSSGANVLTF | TGTGCCAGCTCACCTTTACGTAGCTCTGGGGCCAACGTCCTGACTTTC
. | . | TRBJ1-5 | TRBV6-1 | CASSFRVADNQPQHF | TGTGCCAGCAGTTTCAGGGTCGCGGACAATCAGCCCCAGCATTTT
. | . | TRBJ2-5 | TRBV7-8 | CASSPQGGETQYF | TGTGCCAGCAGCCCACAGGGTGGCGAGACCCAGTACTTC
TRBD2 | . | TRBJ2-1 | TRBV4-2 | CASSQVVASGSSSYNEQFF | TGTGCCAGCAGCCAAGTCGTAGCTAGCGGGAGTAGCTCCTACAATGAGCAGTTCTTC
TRBD1 | . | TRBJ1-1 | TRBV7-6 | CASSRKPTTGINTEAFF | TGTGCCAGCAGCCGAAAACCCACGACAGGGATAAACACTGAAGCTTTCTTT
. | . | TRBJ2-5 | TRBV7-9 | CASRVGAEETQYF | TGTGCCAGCCGCGTAGGTGCAGAAGAGACCCAGTACTTC
. | . | TRBJ2-7 | TRBV7-8 | CASSPPGILYEQYF | TGTGCCAGCAGCCCACCCGGGATCCTTTACGAGCAGTACTTC
TRBD1 | once | TRBJ2-7 | TRBV6-6 | CASSFSGQTYEQYF | TGTGCCAGCAGTTTCTCGGGACAGACTTACGAGCAGTACTTC
. | . | TRBJ1-4 | TRBV27 | CASSFGNTNEKLFF | TGTGCCAGCAGTTTTGGGAATACTAATGAAAAACTGTTTTTT
TRBD1 | . | TRBJ1-1 | TRBV5-1 | CASSQGQGTPNTEAFF | TGCGCCAGCAGCCAGGGACAGGGGACGCCGAACACTGAAGCTTTCTTT
. | . | TRBJ1-4 | TRBV4-1 | CASSQPTNEKLFF | TGCGCCAGCAGCCAGCCAACTAATGAAAAACTGTTTTTT
. | . | TRBJ2-1 | TRBV27 | CASSLGTTTYNEQFF | TGTGCCAGCAGTTTAGGGACCACTACCTACAATGAGCAGTTCTTC
TRBD1 | . | TRBJ1-4 | TRBV19 | CASSIDPRQGKRATNEKLFF | TGTGCCAGTAGTATAGATCCCCGACAGGGGAAAAGAGCGACTAATGAAAAACTGTTTTTT